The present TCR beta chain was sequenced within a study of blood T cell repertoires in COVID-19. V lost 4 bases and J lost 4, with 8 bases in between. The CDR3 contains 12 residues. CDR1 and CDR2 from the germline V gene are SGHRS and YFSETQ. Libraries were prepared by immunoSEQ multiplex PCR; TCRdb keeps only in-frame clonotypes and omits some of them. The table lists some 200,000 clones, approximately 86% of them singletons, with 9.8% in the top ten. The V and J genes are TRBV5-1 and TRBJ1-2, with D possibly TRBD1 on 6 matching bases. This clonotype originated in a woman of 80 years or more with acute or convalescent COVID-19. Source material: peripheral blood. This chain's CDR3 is CASSVTGYGYTF. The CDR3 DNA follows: TGCGCCAGCAGCGTGACAGGCTATGGCTACACCTTC.